The 25 T cell receptor beta chains below come from one sample, sequenced in a study of blood T cell repertoires in COVID-19. The protocol was immunoSEQ multiplex PCR, while the TCRdb copy is restricted to in-frame clones and leaves out a portion. The profile shows about 300,000 clones, over 75% of them singletons. The sequencing input was PBMCs or T cells enriched from blood (not recorded which). These receptors originate from a woman aged 25-40 years who had recovered from COVID-19.

The chain recombines TRBV30 with TRBJ2-3, with 7 bases fitting TRBD2. V gave up 0 bases and J gave up 4 bases; unmatched junction bases: 7. There are 15 residues in the CDR3. Germline loops: CDR1 GTSNPN, CDR2 SVGIG (reference sequence). The CDR3 sequence: CAWSVGGEWADTQYF. In DNA form, the CDR3 reads TGTGCCTGGAGTGTGGGAGGGGAATGGGCAGATACGCAGTATTTT.

The gene calls are TRBV7-9 and TRBJ2-7; D ambiguous. Trimming took 0 bases from V and 1 from J, leaving 13 bases between them. This CDR3 has 16 amino acids. The V gene's germline CDR1 is SEHNR and CDR2 FQNEAQ (reference sequence). The CDR3 sequence is CASSLADWQHSYEQYF. The DNA of the CDR3 is TGTGCCAGCAGCTTAGCCGATTGGCAACATTCCTACGAGCAGTACTTC.

This clone was observed a few times. The chain links TRBV6-1 to TRBJ2-1; TRBD2 aligns across 9 bases. The CDR3 has 17 amino acids. CDR1 and CDR2 from the germline V gene are MNHNS and SASEGT. With V trimmed by 3 bases and J by 10 bases, 16 bases remained unmatched. Written as DNA, the CDR3 is TGTGCCAGCAGTGACTGGACAAGACCGGGACTAGCAGGCGAGCAGTTCTTC. As protein: CASSDWTRPGLAGEQFF.

The J gene is TRBJ2-7, the V gene TRBV13; TRBD2 matches 10 bases. Trimming cost V 1 base and J 0 bases; bases outside gene matches: 0. Germline V gene sequence: CDR1 PRHDT, CDR2 FYEKMQ (reference sequence). The CDR3 consists of 15 residues. CDR3: CASSLVAGGSYEQYF. CDR3 bases: TGTGCCAGCAGCTTAGTAGCGGGAGGCTCCTACGAGCAGTACTTC.

The V call is TRBV3-1 (or the pseudogene TRBV3-2), the J call TRBJ2-7; TRBD2 aligns across 10 bases. The CDR3 extends over 18 amino acids. J lost 4 bases, V lost 2 bases, and 14 bases had no gene match. Germline values: CDR1 LGHDT, CDR2 YNNKEL (reference sequence). The chain's CDR3 is CASSQPGPLAGVQYEQYF. Here the CDR3 DNA reads TGTGCCAGCAGCCAACCAGGGCCCCTAGCGGGAGTTCAGTACGAGCAGTACTTC.

The chain recombines TRBV6-8 with TRBJ2-3, with 12 bases lining up with TRBD2. There are 18 residues in the CDR3. The V segment lost 0 bases and the J segment 4 bases; nucleotides outside the gene matches: 8. From germline, CDR1 is MNHGY and CDR2 SAAAGT. The CDR3 protein is CASSYSTLAGGVADTQYF. The DNA for the CDR3 is TGTGCCAGCAGTTACTCGACGCTAGCGGGAGGGGTGGCAGATACGCAGTATTTT.

V and J are TRBV30 and TRBJ2-1; D may be TRBD2 (6 bases). The CDR3 has 12 residues. The germline gives CDR1 GTSNPN, CDR2 SVGIG (reference sequence). Trimming pared 1 base from V and 8 bases from J, leaving 9 bases between. CDR3 sequence reads: CAWSESGDEQFF. The CDR3, as DNA: TGTGCCTGGAGTGAGTCGGGAGATGAGCAGTTCTTC.

The V and J genes are TRBV27 and TRBJ1-5; possibly TRBD1 for D (6 bases). Per germline, CDR1 MNHEY and CDR2 SMNVEV (reference sequence). This CDR3 is built from 15 residues. The V and J ends lost 9 bases and 6 bases respectively, with 21 bases between them. The CDR3 sequence: CASGGIQGGGQPQHF. The CDR3 DNA reads as TGTGCCAGTGGGGGGATACAGGGCGGGGGTCAGCCCCAGCATTTT.

The chain is built from TRBV5-1 and TRBJ1-1; a possible D gene is TRBD1 (6 bases). V was cut by 5 bases and J by 0 bases, with 11 bases left in between. Germline values: CDR1 SGHRS, CDR2 YFSETQ. CDR3 length equals 14 residues. CDR3 nucleotide sequence: TGCGCCAGCAGGGGGGCCCGGATGAACACTGAAGCTTTCTTT. It specifies CASRGARMNTEAFF.

V gene TRBV18 combines with J gene TRBJ2-1; D is undetermined. The CDR3 has 15 residues. Trimming took off 3 bases at V and 2 bases at J, with 11 bases between the two ends. Germline V gene lookup returns CDR1 KGHSH and CDR2 LQKENI. The CDR3, as DNA: TGTGCCAGCTCACCCTCGAGGCTAACCTACAATGAGCAGTTCTTC. This codes for CASSPSRLTYNEQFF.

The V and J genes are TRBV13 and TRBJ1-2; 7 bases are shared with TRBD1. The trim removed 5 bases at V and 2 bases at J, leaving 5 bases unmatched. Germline V gene data show CDR1 as PRHDT and CDR2 as FYEKMQ (reference sequence). CDR3 length: 14 residues. Here the CDR3 DNA reads TGTGCCAGCAGCCGCAGGGACAGCAACTATGGCTACACCTTC. This codes for CASSRRDSNYGYTF.

V gene TRBV28 combines with J gene TRBJ2-7; 9 bases agree with TRBD1. CDR1 is MDHEN, CDR2 SYDVKM, per germline. With V trimmed by 7 bases and J by 4 bases, 8 bases remained unmatched. This CDR3 region has 14 residues. The CDR3 nucleotides read TGTGCCAGCATCCCCGGGACAGGGAGGTACGAGCAGTACTTC. Translating gives CASIPGTGRYEQYF.

The chain joins TRBV24-1 to TRBJ1-2, with D possibly matching TRBD1 (6 bases). Germline lookup yields CDR1 KGHDR and CDR2 SFDVKD. V dropped 2 bases and J dropped 1 base, with 13 bases sitting between them. The CDR3 contains 16 residues. The CDR3, as DNA: TGTGCCACCAGTGATTCTGCCAGGACAGTTAACTATGGCTACACCTTC. This encodes CATSDSARTVNYGYTF.

The genes are TRBV14 and TRBJ1-6, with 7 bases aligning to TRBD1. Per the germline V gene, CDR1 is SGHDN and CDR2 is FVKESK. The CDR3 runs 13 residues. After removal of 4 bases from V and 9 bases from J, the junction contained 3 bases not matched to a gene. The CDR3 nucleotides are TGTGCCAGCAGCCCCCGGGACAGTTCACCCCTCCACTTT. Translation: CASSPRDSSPLHF.

V is TRBV25-1 and J is TRBJ1-2; 9 nucleotides agree with TRBD1. The CDR3 runs to 16 residues. The V and J ends lost 3 bases and 8 bases, in that order; junction bases with no gene match: 13. The germline gives CDR1 MGHDK, CDR2 SYGVNS. The CDR3: CASSDPKTGGARGYTF. CDR3 nucleotide sequence: TGTGCCAGCAGTGACCCAAAGACAGGGGGTGCGAGGGGCTACACCTTC.

This chain links TRBV28 with TRBJ2-3; D not resolved. Germline V gene sequence: CDR1 MDHEN, CDR2 SYDVKM. CDR3 length equals 14 residues. The V end was cut by 7 bases, the J end by 0 bases, with 11 bases between. The CDR3 sequence: CASNKYHSTDTQYF. CDR3 bases: TGTGCCAGCAACAAATACCACAGCACAGATACGCAGTATTTT.

V gene TRBV5-4 combines with J gene TRBJ1-1; 9 bases agree with TRBD1. The V and J ends lost 9 bases and 6 bases, in that order; junction bases with no gene match: 15. Germline loops: CDR1 SGHNT, CDR2 YYREEE (reference sequence). CDR3 length: 15 residues. The CDR3 loop reads CATQARTGVKPEAFF. CDR3 DNA sequence: TGTGCCACCCAAGCTAGGACAGGGGTGAAGCCTGAAGCTTTCTTT.

This clone showed up just a few times. The chain employs TRBV19 and TRBJ1-5, with D maybe TRBD1 (6 bases). This CDR3 comprises 13 residues. V shed 5 bases and J shed 4 bases, with 9 bases lying between them. Germline lookup yields CDR1 LNHDA and CDR2 SQIVND (reference sequence). The CDR3 protein is CASSYQGNQPQHF. The DNA for the CDR3 is TGTGCCAGTAGTTATCAGGGGAATCAGCCCCAGCATTTT.

The rearrangement joins TRBV5-4 to TRBJ2-7, with TRBD2 matching over 11 bases. The germline V gene has CDR1 SGHNT and CDR2 YYREEE (reference sequence). The trim removed 4 bases at V and 2 bases at J, leaving 5 bases unmatched. The CDR3 is made up of 15 amino acids. The CDR3 DNA sequence: TGTGCCAGCAGCCCGGGACTAGCGGTGGCCTACGAGCAGTACTTC. This sequence encodes CASSPGLAVAYEQYF.

The rearrangement joins TRBV19 to TRBJ2-7; 8 positions agree with TRBD2. The CDR3 loop spans 13 amino acids. The V and J ends lost 9 bases and 6 bases, in that order; junction bases with no gene match: 10. The germline gives CDR1 LNHDA, CDR2 SQIVND (reference sequence). In DNA form, the CDR3 reads TGTGCCAGCCTATTGCGGGAGGTGGTCGAGCAGTACTTC. The encoded protein is CASLLREVVEQYF.

V and J are TRBV5-1 and TRBJ1-6; TRBD1 aligns across 7 bases. This CDR3 comprises 16 residues. Per germline, CDR1 SGHRS and CDR2 YFSETQ. Trimming cost V 4 bases and J 6 bases; bases outside gene matches: 10. The CDR3 nucleotides are TGCGCCAGCAGCCGCGTCCCCGGGACAGCTAATTCACCCCTCCACTTT. It codes for CASSRVPGTANSPLHF.

The chain links TRBV28 to TRBJ2-3; a weak D match, TRBD2 (6 bases). V was clipped by 4 bases and J by 1 base, with 15 bases between them. This CDR3 has 16 amino acids. Germline values: CDR1 MDHEN, CDR2 SYDVKM. This CDR3 is CASSSPEGRGTDTQYF. CDR3 nucleotide sequence: TGTGCCAGCAGTTCCCCGGAGGGAAGGGGCACAGATACGCAGTATTTT.

The rearrangement uses TRBV6-5 and TRBJ1-5; 8 bases fit TRBD1. V lost 5 bases to trimming and J lost 2 bases; unmatched junction nucleotides: 2. The germline gives CDR1 MNHEY, CDR2 SVGAGI. This CDR3 has 14 amino acids. The CDR3 loop is CASSKTGGNQPQHF. The DNA for the CDR3 is TGTGCCAGCAGTAAGACAGGGGGCAATCAGCCCCAGCATTTT.

The chain carries TRBV7-9 and TRBJ2-5, with D tentatively TRBD2 (5 bases). The CDR3 is 14 amino acids. V lost 2 bases and J 3 bases, leaving 10 bases between the germline ends. Germline V gene lookup returns CDR1 SEHNR and CDR2 FQNEAQ (reference sequence). The CDR3 DNA sequence: TGTGCCAGCAGCTTATCGGGGAAGGAAGAGACCCAGTACTTC. Its protein is CASSLSGKEETQYF.

J is TRBJ1-6 and V is TRBV19; a possible D gene is TRBD1 (5 bases). Germline lookup yields CDR1 LNHDA and CDR2 SQIVND (reference sequence). The CDR3 runs 13 residues. Trimming took off 5 bases at V and 6 bases at J, with 8 bases between the two ends. Written as DNA, the CDR3 is TGTGCCAGTAGTGCGACAGTTAATTCACCCCTCCACTTT. The encoded protein is CASSATVNSPLHF.